The 8 T cell receptor beta chains below were found in one sample sequenced in a study of T cell clonality in common variable immunodeficiency. Profiled with immunoSEQ multiplex PCR; TCRdb holds only in-frame clones, not every one. Observed in the sample are roughly 50,000 clones, none of them singletons. Sequencing was carried out using peripheral blood mononuclear cells. The receptors shown here come from a person aged 18 to 69 in good health.

Many counts were recorded for this clone. The read terminates 3 residues ahead of where the CDR3 ends, so the germline J gene completes it. The rearrangement uses TRBV19 and TRBJ1-6, with D unresolved. CDR1 and CDR2 from the germline V gene are LNHDA and SQIVND (reference sequence). V lost 6 bases, J lost 6 bases, and 15 bases lay in between. The CDR3 is 15 residues long. CDR3 bases read: TGTGCCAGTAGGGTCGACTTTAGAAGTAATTCACCC. Protein sequence: CASRVDFRSNSP. The full-length CDR3 reads as CASRVDFRSNSPLHF.

This clone showed up many times. Read coverage stops 3 residues before the CDR3 terminus; the germline J gene supplies the remainder. V and J are TRBV7-2 and TRBJ2-3, with D possibly being TRBD2 (6 bases). Trimming left V 4 bases short and J 0 bases short, with 11 bases between. The CDR3 is made up of 15 amino acids. Germline CDR1 and CDR2: SGHTA and FQGNSA. The CDR3 reads CASSSVSGSTDTQYF. The part of the CDR3 DNA that was read is TGTGCCAGCAGCTCAGTAAGCGGGAGCACAGATACG.

This clone has at least ten counts. The read finishes 3 residues shy of the CDR3 end, and the germline J gene is used to complete it. The chain couples TRBV7-8 to TRBJ1-4; TRBD1 matches at 7 bases. The germline V gene has CDR1 SGHVS and CDR2 FQNEAQ. This CDR3 has 14 residues. The CDR3 reads CASSLVAGGVALFF. The CDR3 DNA, read in part, is TGTGCCAGCAGCTTAGTGGCAGGGGGTGTGGCA.

As to this clone: With only one base between it and a far larger clone, this is likely a read error. This CDR3 is CAWRPLRGSTDTQYF. The sequenced part of the CDR3 DNA is TGTGCCTGGAGACCTCTCAGGGGGAGCACAGATACC. This chain connects TRBV30 to TRBJ2-5, with 7 positions matching TRBD1. The read halts 3 residues ahead of the CDR3 end, with the missing end drawn from the germline J gene. CDR3 length: 15 residues. The germline V gene has CDR1 GTSNPN and CDR2 SVGIG (reference sequence). Complete variable domain (other parts from reference TRBV30 and TRBJ2-5): SQTIHQWPATLVQPVGSPLSLECTVEGTSNPNLYWYRQAAGRGLQLLFYSVGIGQISSEVPQNLSASRPQDRQFILSSKKLLLSDSGFYLCAWRPLRGSTDTQYFGPGTRLLVL.

Of note for this clone: Sequencing ends 3 residues short of the CDR3 end; the germline J gene provides the rest. This chain links TRBV20-1 with TRBJ2-1, with TRBD1 identical over 10 bases. The V segment lost 0 bases and the J segment 4 bases; nucleotides outside the gene matches: 6. Germline V gene data show CDR1 as DFQATT and CDR2 as SNEGSKA (reference sequence). The CDR3 is 16 residues long. Incomplete CDR3 DNA: TGCAGTGCTAGAGATGCCGGGACAGGGGCTTACAATGAG. Its protein is CSARDAGTGAYNE. The full CDR3 sequence reads CSARDAGTGAYNEQFF.

This clone was counted ten times or more. Read data end 3 residues before the CDR3 end; the end is taken from the germline J gene. The genes are TRBV20-1 and TRBJ2-5; 10 bases match TRBD2. With V trimmed by 3 bases and J by 5 bases, 6 bases remained unmatched. Germline V gene lookup returns CDR1 DFQATT and CDR2 SNEGSKA (reference sequence). The length of the CDR3 is 14 residues. The covered CDR3 bases are TGCAGTGCTAGTCTACTAGCGGGAACGGAGACC. The encoded protein is CSASLLAGTET. The CDR3 in its entirety is CSASLLAGTETQYF.

This clone came up many times. Read coverage stops 3 residues before the CDR3 terminus; the germline J gene supplies the remainder. The chain uses TRBV20-1 and TRBJ2-1; 10 bases map to TRBD2. CDR1 DFQATT and CDR2 SNEGSKA come from the germline V gene (reference sequence). There are 15 residues in the CDR3. V lost 4 bases, J lost 9 bases, and 12 bases stayed unmatched. Partial CDR3 DNA: TGCAGTGCTAAACTAGCGGGGCGGGCTAAGGGTGAG. This translates into CSAKLAGRAKGE. The entire CDR3 protein is CSAKLAGRAKGEQFF.

For this clone: The observed sequence ends 3 residues before the CDR3 terminus, with the missing tail filled in from the germline J gene. The V and J genes are TRBV30 and TRBJ1-5; perhaps TRBD1 as D (5 bases). The CDR3 sequence is 20 residues long. The ends were cut back, 1 base at V and 6 bases at J, with 31 bases in the middle. The V gene's germline CDR1 is GTSNPN and CDR2 SVGIG (reference sequence). The CDR3 reads CAWSAGWSVLGGDSSQPQHF. The covered CDR3 bases are TGTGCCTGGAGTGCCGGGTGGTCGGTCCTCGGGGGAGATTCCAGTCAGCCC.